One and the same sample provided the 25 T cell receptor beta chains below, sequenced in a study of T-cell reconstitution after alpha-beta-depleted transplantation in children. Preparation of the TCRbeta library used unique molecular identifiers. TCRdb reprocessed the PCR reads with MiXCR, giving one entry per CDR3 protein. This sample yields about 590,000 distinct CDR3 sequences, of which 13% are seen a single time; roughly 2.3% belongs to the top ten. This sample comprised PBMCs, mostly from graft donor cells, obtained 360 days after TCRalphabeta/CD19-depleted stem cell transplant. The receptors were sampled from a male patient younger than 18 who had a stem cell transplant for acute myeloid leukemia, so the T cells may come from the graft donor.

In its sample, this clonotype was seen a few times. V is TRBV7-9 and J is TRBJ2-1; D unresolved. Trimming stripped 1 base from V and 7 bases from J, with 14 bases between. The CDR3 loop spans 15 amino acids. CDR1 and CDR2 from the germline V gene are SEHNR and FQNEAQ (reference sequence). In DNA form, the CDR3 reads TGTGCCAGCAGCTTAGGGGTAGGTCTTAAGAATGAGCAGTTCTTC. Translating it yields CASSLGVGLKNEQFF.

This clonotype was counted ten times or more. The rearrangement uses TRBV28 and TRBJ2-5, with D unclear. The CDR3 is made up of 11 amino acids. CDR1 and CDR2 (germline): MDHEN, SYDVKM. The V end was cut by 2 bases, the J end by 5 bases, with 3 bases between. CDR3 sequence: CASSLMETQYF. For the CDR3, the DNA is TGTGCCAGCAGTTTAATGGAGACCCAGTACTTC.

This clonotype was seen repeatedly, ten times or more. This sequence joins TRBV12-3 or TRBV12-4 and TRBJ1-1; no clear D. The ends were cut back, 7 bases at V and 2 bases at J, with 20 bases in the middle. The CDR3 consists of 16 residues. CDR3 in DNA: TGTGCCAGCACCAACCGAGGTGTCAGATTAAACACTGAAGCTTTCTTT. Translating gives CASTNRGVRLNTEAFF.

This clonotype was recorded at least ten times. The V gene is TRBV20-1, the J gene TRBJ2-1, with 9 nucleotides matching TRBD2. The germline CDR1 and CDR2 sequences are DFQATT and SNEGSKA (reference sequence). The CDR3 sequence is 15 residues long. V lost 6 bases to trimming and J lost 2 bases; unmatched junction nucleotides: 8. In DNA form, the CDR3 reads TGCAGTGCCCGCCCCTTAGCGGGAGCCTACAATGAGCAGTTCTTC. It translates to CSARPLAGAYNEQFF.

The V call is TRBV29-1, the J call TRBJ2-5; no firm D call. CDR3 size: 14 residues. Trimming cost V 4 bases and J 2 bases, with 14 bases left between them. Germline V gene lookup returns CDR1 SQVTM and CDR2 ANQGSEA. CDR3 sequence (DNA): TGCAGCGTTGCCGGCAGGTTGCGGCAAGAGACCCAGTACTTC. Protein: CSVAGRLRQETQYF.

The CDR3 DNA sequence: TGTGCCAGCAGTCGCCCCCGGGGCCCGAGACGGCAGTATTTT. Translating it yields CASSRPRGPRRQYF. The chain uses TRBV12-3 or TRBV12-4 and TRBJ2-3; D tentatively fits TRBD1 or TRBD2 (5 bases each). The CDR3 is 14 residues long. Trimming removed 5 bases at V and 11 bases at J, with 20 bases between.

This sequence joins TRBV6-6 and TRBJ1-6; D is unclear. Germline V gives CDR1 MNHNY, CDR2 SVGAGI (reference sequence). The CDR3 spans 13 residues. V dropped 2 bases and J dropped 14 bases, with 13 bases sitting between them. The chain's CDR3 is CASSYDELGALHF. The CDR3 bases are TGTGCCAGCAGTTACGACGAACTTGGGGCCCTCCACTTT.

This clonotype has only one observation. The chain is built from TRBV2 and TRBJ1-4, with 10 bases identical to TRBD1. After removal of 8 bases from V and 8 bases from J, the junction contained 8 bases not matched to a gene. Germline CDR1 reads SNHLY; CDR2 reads FYNNEI. This CDR3 has 14 amino acids. DNA for the CDR3: TGTGCCAGCGGCTATGACAGGGGGCACGAAAAACTGTTTTTT. Translating it yields CASGYDRGHEKLFF.

This rearrangement joins TRBV29-1 to TRBJ1-6, with TRBD1 identical over 9 bases. The CDR3 extends over 13 amino acids. V trimming: 6 bases; J trimming: 7 bases; junction bases outside the gene matches: 4. CDR1 is SQVTM, CDR2 ANQGSEA, per germline. CDR3 protein: CSVGDRANSPLHF. For the CDR3, the DNA is TGCAGCGTGGGGGACAGGGCAAATTCACCCCTCCACTTT.

The V call is TRBV11-1, the J call TRBJ2-5; 10 bases fit TRBD1. The CDR3 extends over 18 amino acids. V trimming: 1 base; J trimming: 2 bases; junction bases outside the gene matches: 10. Per germline, CDR1 SGHAT and CDR2 FQDESV (reference sequence). CDR3 in DNA: TGTGCCAGCAGCTTAGGAGAGTGGGACAGGGGACCACAAGAGACCCAGTACTTC. Amino acid sequence: CASSLGEWDRGPQETQYF.

The J gene is TRBJ1-2, the V gene TRBV20-1, with TRBD1 matching 10 bases. CDR1 and CDR2 from the germline V gene are DFQATT and SNEGSKA (reference sequence). The CDR3 extends over 13 amino acids. Germline trimming cut 2 bases from V and 14 bases from J; bases unmatched to any gene: 11. CDR3 sequence (DNA): TGCAGTGCTAGATTACCGGGACAGGGGTATTTAACCTTC. Its protein is CSARLPGQGYLTF.

This clonotype has only a few counts. The chain has TRBV15 and TRBJ2-5; 13 bases are a match to TRBD2. The CDR3 runs 17 residues. Trimming cost V 2 bases and J 5 bases; bases outside gene matches: 8. Germline loops: CDR1 LNHNV, CDR2 YYDKDF (reference sequence). The CDR3 DNA sequence: TGTGCCACCAGCAGATCTACTAGCGGGAGGGCCGGGGAGACCCAGTACTTC. It specifies CATSRSTSGRAGETQYF.

A note on this clonotype: One base away lies a much larger clone, so this may be a sequencing read error. V usage is TRBV7-3 and J usage is TRBJ2-7; 10 bases map to TRBD2. Trimming took 3 bases from V and 4 from J; bases not matched to a gene: 6. Germline assignment: CDR1 SGHTA and CDR2 FQGTGA. The CDR3 runs to 15 residues. CDR3 amino acids: CASSFKSGRAYEQYF. In DNA, the CDR3 is TGTGCCAGCAGCTTTAAGAGCGGGAGGGCTTACGAGCAGTACTTC.

This clonotype was detected a few times. This chain links TRBV28 with TRBJ2-7, with 8 bases matching TRBD1. The V segment lost 6 bases and the J segment 3 bases; nucleotides outside the gene matches: 13. Germline V gives CDR1 MDHEN, CDR2 SYDVKM. This CDR3 is built from 16 residues. The CDR3 DNA reads as TGTGCCAGCAGCCGGGGGACAGGCTGGTGGTTCTACGAGCAGTACTTC. It specifies CASSRGTGWWFYEQYF.

The chain links TRBV5-5 to TRBJ2-5, with unresolved D. Germline loops: CDR1 SGHKS, CDR2 YYEKEE (reference sequence). The CDR3 runs to 17 residues. V lost 0 bases to trimming and J lost 4 bases, with 19 bases between them. The CDR3 region has the DNA TGTGCCAGCAGCTTGGAAGGTGGGCCAGTCGAGATAGAGACCCAGTACTTC. Its translation is CASSLEGGPVEIETQYF.

This clonotype appeared many times. The CDR3 nucleotides read TGTGCCAGCAGCTTAGGTGGTGCTTTTTACAATGAGCAGTTCTTC. This translates into CASSLGGAFYNEQFF. V and J are TRBV7-6 and TRBJ2-1; D call uncertain. Germline lookup yields CDR1 SGHVS and CDR2 FNYEAQ. The CDR3 is 15 amino acids. Trimming stripped 1 base from V and 4 bases from J, with 11 bases between.

V usage is TRBV7-2 and J usage is TRBJ2-1; TRBD2 matches 7 bases. Trimming cost V 4 bases and J 7 bases; bases outside gene matches: 13. Germline V gene data show CDR1 as SGHTA and CDR2 as FQGNSA. The CDR3 is 16 amino acids. For the CDR3, the DNA is TGTGCCAGCAGCTCCTCCTACCCGCTAGCGGTAAATGAGCAGTTCTTC. Amino acid sequence: CASSSSYPLAVNEQFF.

In its sample, this clonotype was seen a few times. CDR3 protein: CASSLTAGGPLNEQFF. The CDR3 bases are TGTGCCAGCAGCTTAACCGCGGGAGGGCCTCTCAATGAGCAGTTCTTC. V and J are TRBV7-9 and TRBJ2-1, with 9 bases aligning to TRBD2. Unmatched junction bases numbered 8, after V lost 2 bases and J lost 6 bases. The length of the CDR3 is 16 residues. Germline CDR1 is SEHNR and CDR2 is FQNEAQ (reference sequence).

This clonotype was counted between two and nine times. CDR3 coding DNA: TGTGCCAGCATCACCGGGACTTGGTCTACAGAGACCCAGTACTTC. Its translation is CASITGTWSTETQYF. This sequence joins TRBV28 and TRBJ2-5; perhaps TRBD2 as D (6 bases). The CDR3 is made up of 15 amino acids. Germline CDR1 and CDR2: MDHEN and SYDVKM. Trimming took 7 bases from V and 4 from J, leaving 19 bases between them.

Turning to this clonotype: The CDR3 does not close with the conserved phenylalanine or tryptophan, likely indicating a read error. No DNA is shown, since the ends of the CDR3 on it are uncertain; the CDR3 is the one TCRdb lists. The J gene is TRBJ1-1, the V gene TRBV29-1; TRBD1, the table's D call, was not compared with the DNA. Germline CDR1 SQVTM, CDR2 ANQGSEA. Counting both end residues, the CDR3 totals 13 amino acids. CDR3 sequence reads: CSVSSPGQGPTLS.

The chain joins TRBV5-5 to TRBJ2-5, with 7 positions matching TRBD2. CDR1 SGHKS and CDR2 YYEKEE come from the germline V gene (reference sequence). This CDR3 region has 15 residues. Losses at the gene ends were 4 bases for V and 5 bases for J; bases not matched to a gene: 11. The CDR3 DNA is TGTGCCAGCAGCCCGGTGGGGAGGGAGTCGGAGACCCAGTACTTC. Translation: CASSPVGRESETQYF.

The chain is built from TRBV4-3 and TRBJ2-7; D gene ambiguous. Trimming removed 3 bases from V and 0 bases from J, with 6 bases in between. The CDR3 loop spans 13 amino acids. Germline values: CDR1 LGHNA, CDR2 YSLEER. CDR3 nucleotides: TGCGCCAGCAGCCACCTCCACTCCTACGAGCAGTACTTC. Its protein product is CASSHLHSYEQYF.

This chain links TRBV6-1 with TRBJ1-1; D is perhaps TRBD1 (5 bases). The CDR3 extends over 15 amino acids. Per germline, CDR1 MNHNS and CDR2 SASEGT. V was shortened by 5 bases and J by 1 base, with 14 bases between the two germline ends. The CDR3 sequence is CASSLLTGRNTEAFF. The CDR3 DNA reads as TGTGCCAGCAGTCTCCTAACAGGCAGGAACACTGAAGCTTTCTTT.

This clonotype turned up a few times. The V call is TRBV24-1, the J call TRBJ2-1, with TRBD1 matching 7 bases. The germline V gene encodes CDR1 KGHDR and CDR2 SFDVKD. The CDR3 sequence is 15 residues long. With V trimmed by 3 bases and J by 3 bases, 4 bases remained unmatched. Written as DNA, the CDR3 is TGTGCCACCAGTGATACCGGGACAGTCTACAATGAGCAGTTCTTC. It translates to CATSDTGTVYNEQFF.

There are many counts of this clonotype. This rearrangement joins TRBV7-9 to TRBJ2-1; TRBD2 might be the D (5 bases). V was trimmed by 2 bases and J by 5 bases, leaving 13 bases between them. The germline V gene has CDR1 SEHNR and CDR2 FQNEAQ (reference sequence). The CDR3 covers 15 residues. The CDR3 spells CASSLRVGVHNEQFF. The DNA of the CDR3 is TGTGCCAGCAGCTTACGGGTGGGAGTCCACAATGAGCAGTTCTTC. Looking up the rest from reference TRBV7-9 and TRBJ2-1 gives the full variable domain: DTGVSQNPRHKITKRGQNVTFRCDPISEHNRLYWYRQTLGQGPEFLTYFQNEAQLEKSRLLSDRFSAERPKGSFSTLEIQRTEQGDSAMYLCASSLRVGVHNEQFFGPGTRLTVL.